This paragraph reports one TCR beta chain. Its specificity is not known. This sample is part of a study of T cell responses to AZD1222 COVID-19 vaccine. The overall study: Pooled samples include second doses given at about 4 or 12 weeks.

Points from the study as a whole: Among those given AZD1222, only 6 or 7 were seropositive at baseline. The span of vaccine-associated CD4 TCRs extended across spike, with dominance at 160-218 and 743-854. Targets within unmutated variant regions were reportedly found for nearly half of spike-specific TCRs.

J gave up 8 bases and V 4 bases, and 7 bases lay outside the gene matches. Germline loops: CDR1 SGHNT, CDR2 YYREEE (reference sequence). The CDR3 consists of 14 residues. The table came from immunoSEQ multiplex PCR; TCRdb's copy has only in-frame clones and leaves some out. This sample has 90,000 to 95,000 clones; roughly 90% occur once, and the top ten carry 15% to 20%. The clonotype originates from an adult in good health. This chain connects TRBV5-4 to TRBJ1-3; TRBD1 agrees at 9 bases. The sequenced sample was peripheral blood, obtained on day 0 of AZD1222 vaccination. For the CDR3, the DNA is TGTGCCAGCAGCCTCACAGGGGGCCGAGACACCATATATTTT. Translating it yields CASSLTGGRDTIYF.